This T cell receptor beta chain comes out of a study of T cells in Graves' hyperthyroidism and ophthalmopathy. Template material for amplifying TCR beta CDR3 regions consisted of RNA transcripts. The study used the HTBI primer set for a first-round RT-PCR of the TCR CDR3. MiXCR, applied by TCRdb to the multiplex PCR reads, yields one record per CDR3 protein. This sample yields some 180,000 distinct CDR3 sequences, of which about 17% are seen a single time; 53% belongs to the top ten. Hyperthyroidism was newly diagnosed in patients aged 18 to 65 (duration under 2 months). V shed 4 bases and J shed 0 bases, with 13 bases lying between them. This CDR3 spans 17 amino acids. CDR1 LGHDT and CDR2 YNNKEL come from the germline V gene (reference sequence).

The V call is TRBV3-1, the J call TRBJ2-6; D gene ambiguous. Sequencing was performed on blood. The clonotype comes from a woman aged 50 to 60 with Graves' hyperthyroidism. The CDR3 spells CASSRQPGPSGANVLTF. Written as DNA, the CDR3 is TGTGCCAGCAGCCGTCAGCCGGGTCCCTCTGGGGCCAACGTCCTGACTTTC.